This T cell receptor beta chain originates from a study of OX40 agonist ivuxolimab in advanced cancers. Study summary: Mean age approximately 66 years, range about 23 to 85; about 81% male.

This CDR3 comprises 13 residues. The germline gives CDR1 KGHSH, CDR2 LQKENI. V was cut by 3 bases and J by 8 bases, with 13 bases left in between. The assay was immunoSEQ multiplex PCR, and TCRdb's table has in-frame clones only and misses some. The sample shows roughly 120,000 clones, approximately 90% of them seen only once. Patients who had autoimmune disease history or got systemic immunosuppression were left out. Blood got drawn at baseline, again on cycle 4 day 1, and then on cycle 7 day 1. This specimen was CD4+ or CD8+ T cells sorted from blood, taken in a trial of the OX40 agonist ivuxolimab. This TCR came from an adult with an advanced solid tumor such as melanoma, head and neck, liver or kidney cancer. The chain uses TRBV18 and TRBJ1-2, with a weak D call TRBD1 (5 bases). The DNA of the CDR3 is TGTGCCAGCTCACCTACCGACAGTCGAGGCTACACCTTC. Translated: CASSPTDSRGYTF.